Below, 21 T cell receptor beta chains from the same sample are listed, as sequenced in a study of shared clonotypes between healthy human individuals. Using immunoSEQ multiplex PCR, the repertoire was profiled, and TCRdb retains in-frame clones only, with some absent. The sample lists just over 2,000,000 clones; 90% to 95% were seen once. Sequencing input: naive CD4+ T cells sorted from blood. Subset of the sample: CD45RA+ positively selected. These receptors originate from a man younger than 35 in good health.

The rearrangement uses TRBV5-6 and TRBJ2-5; the match to TRBD1 covers 8 bases. The CDR3 is made up of 16 amino acids. Unmatched junction bases numbered 15, after V lost 4 bases and J lost 7 bases. The V gene's germline CDR1 is SGHDT and CDR2 YYEEEE. CDR3 amino acids: CASSEITGGRYRTQYF. In DNA form, the CDR3 reads TGTGCCAGCAGCGAAATAACAGGGGGTCGTTATAGGACCCAGTACTTC.

A word on this clone: The sample carries other DNA sequences with the same CDR3. The chain employs TRBV5-1 and TRBJ1-4, with 11 bases matching TRBD1. Germline trimming cut 3 bases from V and 7 bases from J; bases unmatched to any gene: 2. This CDR3 has 14 residues. In germline, CDR1 is SGHRS, CDR2 YFSETQ. The CDR3 region is CASSSGQGGEKLFF. Written as DNA, the CDR3 is TGCGCCAGCAGCTCGGGACAGGGGGGTGAAAAACTGTTTTTT.

This chain links TRBV2 with TRBJ2-2, with D perhaps being TRBD1 or TRBD2 (5 bases each). Trimming left V 6 bases short and J 6 bases short, with 11 bases between. The CDR3 sequence is 13 residues long. From germline, CDR1 is SNHLY and CDR2 FYNNEI. The CDR3 here is CASRLRESGELFF. Written as DNA, the CDR3 is TGTGCCAGCAGACTCAGGGAGTCCGGGGAGCTGTTTTTT.

The gene calls are TRBV30 and TRBJ2-5; D gene uncertain. V was pared by 2 bases and J by 4 bases, with 11 bases between. The CDR3 length is 13 residues. The germline V gene has CDR1 GTSNPN and CDR2 SVGIG (reference sequence). The CDR3 sequence is CAWSRELGETQYF. In nucleotides, the CDR3 is TGTGCCTGGAGTAGGGAACTGGGAGAGACCCAGTACTTC.

The chain recombines TRBV18 with TRBJ2-7; D is possibly TRBD2 (5 bases). In germline, CDR1 is KGHSH, CDR2 LQKENI. This CDR3 has 15 amino acids. With 2 bases removed from V and 3 bases from J, the gap between germline ends came to 14 bases. The CDR3 loop reads CASSPGEGTRYEQYF. CDR3 coding DNA: TGTGCCAGCTCACCAGGAGAGGGCACCCGCTACGAGCAGTACTTC. Full variable domain (rest looked up from reference TRBV18 and TRBJ2-7): NAGVMQNPRHLVRRRGQEARLRCSPMKGHSHVYWYRQLPEEGLKFMVYLQKENIIDESGMPKERFSAEFPKEGPSILRIQQVVRGDSAAYFCASSPGEGTRYEQYFGPGTRLTVT.

The genes are TRBV7-2 and TRBJ2-4; D is unclear. V lost 3 bases to trimming and J lost 9 bases, with 9 bases between them. This CDR3 region has 12 residues. From germline, CDR1 is SGHTA and CDR2 FQGNSA. The CDR3 bases are TGTGCCAGCAGCTTCGACCGTAGCATTCAGTACTTC. It is translated as CASSFDRSIQYF. Full variable domain (outside the CDR3, taken from reference TRBV7-2 and TRBJ2-4): GAGVSQSPSNKVTEKGKDVELRCDPISGHTALYWYRQSLGQGLEFLIYFQGNSAPDKSGLPSDRFSAERTGGSVSTLTIQRTQQEDSAVYLCASSFDRSIQYFGAGTRLSVL.

The gene calls are TRBV19 and TRBJ2-5; no clear D. The length of the CDR3 is 13 residues. Germline V lookup: CDR1 LNHDA, CDR2 SQIVND (reference sequence). V gave up 4 bases and J gave up 4 bases, with 10 bases separating them. The CDR3 coding sequence is TGTGCCAGTAGTACAACCCGTGTAGAGACCCAGTACTTC. This translates into CASSTTRVETQYF.

As concerns this clone: The same CDR3 also results from other DNA sequences found in this sample. The rearrangement links TRBV5-1 to TRBJ2-2; the D is unclear. V was cut by 0 bases and J by 1 base, with 7 bases left in between. Germline CDR1 is SGHRS and CDR2 is YFSETQ. The CDR3 is 15 amino acids. Written as DNA, the CDR3 is TGCGCCAGCAGCTTGGTCCCAGGGAACACCGGGGAGCTGTTTTTT. Residues: CASSLVPGNTGELFF. The full variable domain, completed using reference TRBV5-1 and TRBJ2-2, is KAGVTQTPRYLIKTRGQQVTLSCSPISGHRSVSWYQQTPGQGLQFLFEYFSETQRNKGNFPGRFSGRQFSNSRSEMNVSTLELGDSALYLCASSLVPGNTGELFFGEGSRLTVL.

The rearrangement uses TRBV4-1 and TRBJ1-2; D remains ambiguous. CDR3 length equals 15 residues. The germline V gene encodes CDR1 MGHRA and CDR2 YSYEKL. The V end lost 0 bases, the J end lost 2 bases, and 10 bases lay between the germline ends. CDR3 amino acids: CASSQEWPTNYGYTF. CDR3 sequence (DNA): TGCGCCAGCAGCCAAGAGTGGCCAACAAACTATGGCTACACCTTC.

As for this clone: The junction departs from germline at one end; a sequencing error may be responsible. The chain uses TRBV7-7 and TRBJ2-1; 9 nucleotides agree with TRBD1. Germline CDR1 reads SSHAT; CDR2 reads FNYEAQ (reference sequence). The length of the CDR3 is 14 residues. The CDR3 reads CASSLSGQGGEQFF. The CDR3 coding sequence is TGTGCTAGCAGCTTATCGGGACAGGGAGGCGAGCAGTTCTTC.

The DNA for the CDR3 is TGTGCCAGCAGCAAGTGGGCCGATCTACAAAGTCGGGCCAACGTCCTGACTTTC. Translation gives CASSKWADLQSRANVLTF. This rearrangement joins TRBV11-3 to TRBJ2-6; no clear D. Trimming left V 5 bases short and J 5 bases short, with 22 bases between. This CDR3 has 18 residues. Germline V gene lookup returns CDR1 SGHNT and CDR2 YENEEA. The full variable domain, in which reference TRBV11-3 and TRBJ2-6 provide the parts outside the CDR3, is EAGVVQSPRYKIIEKKQPVAFWCNPISGHNTLYWYLQNLGQGPELLIRYENEEAVDDSQLPKDRFSAERLKGVDSTLKIQPAELGDSAVYLCASSKWADLQSRANVLTFGAGSRLTVL.

The chain carries TRBV5-4 and TRBJ2-1; D tentatively fits TRBD1 or TRBD2 (5 bases each). The ends were cut back, 0 bases at V and 6 bases at J, with 16 bases in the middle. In germline, CDR1 is SGHNT, CDR2 YYREEE (reference sequence). This CDR3 is 16 amino acids long. The CDR3 sequence: CASSLGGYRGTNEQFF. The CDR3 DNA reads as TGTGCCAGCAGCTTGGGGGGCTATCGAGGGACCAATGAGCAGTTCTTC.

The chain carries TRBV5-1 and TRBJ1-1; D is possibly TRBD1 (5 bases). Germline V gene lookup returns CDR1 SGHRS and CDR2 YFSETQ. This CDR3 is 14 amino acids long. The V end lost 8 bases, the J end lost 0 bases, and 14 bases lay between the germline ends. Written as DNA, the CDR3 is TGCGCCAGTAAGCCAGACAGCATGAACACTGAAGCTTTCTTT. This gives the protein CASKPDSMNTEAFF.

The chain joins TRBV10-3 to TRBJ1-1; the D gene is possibly TRBD1 (5 bases). This CDR3 is 14 amino acids long. Germline assignment: CDR1 ENHRY and CDR2 SYGVKD. V shed 5 bases and J shed 0 bases, with 10 bases lying between them. CDR3 DNA: TGTGCCATCAGTTCAGACAGCTTGAACACTGAAGCTTTCTTT. The encoded protein is CAISSDSLNTEAFF.

The genes are TRBV21-1 and TRBJ1-5; the D segment call TRBD1 is taken from the table without a DNA check. TRBV21-1 is shown as a pseudogene. This CDR3 contains 15 residues. In DNA form, the CDR3 reads TGTGCCAGCAGCAAAGAATCTCAGAGCAATCAGCCCCAGCATTTT. The encoded protein is CASSKESQSNQPQHF.

The rearrangement uses TRBV30 and TRBJ1-4, with unresolved D. CDR1 is GTSNPN and CDR2 is SVGIG in the germline V gene (reference sequence). This CDR3 has 14 residues. V lost 5 bases to trimming and J lost 7 bases, with 17 bases between them. Here the CDR3 DNA reads TGTGCCTGGGGAGTGTCTATTACCGCTGAAAAACTGTTTTTT. Residues: CAWGVSITAEKLFF.

This clone appeared a single time. The rearrangement joins TRBV19 to TRBJ2-1; 8 bases are shared with TRBD2. The trim removed 8 bases at V and 1 base at J, leaving 7 bases unmatched. Per the germline V gene, CDR1 is LNHDA and CDR2 is SQIVND (reference sequence). CDR3 length: 15 amino acids. The CDR3 bases are TGTGCCAGTCGATTTAGCGGGGAATCCTACAATGAGCAGTTCTTC. Translating it yields CASRFSGESYNEQFF.

The CDR3 DNA is TGTGCCAGCTCACCTAGCGGGACCCGGACCCAGTACTTC. Amino acid sequence: CASSPSGTRTQYF. The rearrangement links TRBV18 to TRBJ2-5; 8 bases fit TRBD2. Germline CDR1 and CDR2: KGHSH and LQKENI. Trimming took 3 bases from V and 7 from J; bases not matched to a gene: 4. CDR3 size: 13 residues.

DNA of the CDR3: TGTGCCAGCAGCCCGATAGGGGGCAATCAGCCCCAGCATTTT. It encodes CASSPIGGNQPQHF. The chain combines TRBV7-2 with TRBJ1-5; TRBD1 is a possible D gene (5 bases). Looked up from germline, CDR1 is SGHTA and CDR2 is FQGNSA. Trimming removed 5 bases from V and 2 bases from J, with 10 bases in between. This CDR3 is built from 14 residues.

The J gene is TRBJ1-1, the V gene TRBV7-9, with TRBD1 identical over 8 bases. V lost 4 bases to trimming and J lost 6 bases; unmatched junction nucleotides: 7. The germline gives CDR1 SEHNR, CDR2 FQNEAQ (reference sequence). This CDR3 has 14 residues. DNA of the CDR3: TGTGCCAGCAGCTCCCCCTTGGGACAGGCTGAAGCTTTCTTT. It translates to CASSSPLGQAEAFF. Complete variable domain (other parts from reference TRBV7-9 and TRBJ1-1): DTGVSQNPRHKITKRGQNVTFRCDPISEHNRLYWYRQTLGQGPEFLTYFQNEAQLEKSRLLSDRFSAERPKGSFSTLEIQRTEQGDSAMYLCASSSPLGQAEAFFGQGTRLTVV.

The count of this clone is one. In the same sample, other DNA sequences code for this CDR3. The gene calls are TRBV5-1 and TRBJ1-2; weak D call: TRBD1 (5 bases). The CDR3 totals 13 residues. Trimming removed 0 bases at V and 6 bases at J, with 9 bases between. Germline V gene data show CDR1 as SGHRS and CDR2 as YFSETQ. The CDR3 protein is CASSLAQGDGYTF. The CDR3 DNA reads as TGCGCCAGCAGCTTGGCCCAGGGAGATGGCTACACCTTC.